Sequencing of this T cell receptor beta chain was carried out in a study of OX40 agonist ivuxolimab in advanced cancers. The study's findings and limits: Expanded peripheral T cells had an undetermined antigen specificity. CD8+ T cells were the subset that, on average, had more expanded clones than CD4+.

Clones were sequenced by immunoSEQ multiplex PCR, and TCRdb holds only the in-frame ones, with some missing. The table shows 60,000 or so clones, with more than 75% occurring only once. As regards this clone: Its antigen is undetermined.

V dropped 0 bases and J dropped 12; count of bases not matched to a gene: 9. The CDR3 spans 15 residues. CDR1 is MNHNY and CDR2 is SVGAGI in the germline V gene (reference sequence). The receptor comes from an adult with an advanced solid tumor such as melanoma, head and neck, liver or kidney cancer. The specimen comprised CD4+ or CD8+ T cells sorted from blood, sampled in a trial of the OX40 agonist ivuxolimab. This chain uses TRBV6-6 with TRBJ1-4; TRBD1 aligns across 8 bases. CDR3 in DNA: TGTGCCAGCAGTTACTCGATCCAGGGGGCGAGGCAACTGTTTTTT. Translation gives CASSYSIQGARQLFF.